Below are 23 T cell receptor beta chains sequenced from a single sample in a study of radiotherapy plus CTLA-4 blockade in lung cancer (dated by TCRdb to 2016 to 2019). Receptor libraries were prepared by the immunoSEQ multiplex PCR assay. As stored in TCRdb, this immuneACCESS dataset retains in-frame rearrangements with V and J assigned. A fraction of the clones does not appear; measured against another copy, unresolved V genes explain less than half of the discrepancy, and the remainder lacks a known reason. The sample has approximately 77,000 clones on record, under 80% of them singletons. Jointly, the top ten make up approximately 22% of the sample. Sequencing used peripheral blood, obtained from a patient treated with radiotherapy plus ipilimumab. These receptors came from a human donor with non-small cell lung cancer whose response to radiotherapy plus ipilimumab could not be evaluated. Some clones in this sample may be carry-over from other donors' samples.

Concerning this clone itself: The conserved phenylalanine or tryptophan is not found at the CDR3 terminus, so this likely reflects a read error. CDR3 region: CASSLKDRAVGKQYL. In DNA form, the CDR3 reads TGTGCCAGCAGTTTAAAGGACAGGGCGGTAGGGAAGCAGTACCTC. V gene TRBV28 combines with J gene TRBJ2-7; 8 nucleotides match TRBD1. Germline V CDR1 and CDR2: MDHEN, SYDVKM. V trimming: 2 bases; J trimming: 8 bases; junction bases outside the gene matches: 11. This CDR3 is built from 15 residues.

The chain uses TRBV27 and TRBJ2-3; D call uncertain. The CDR3 consists of 14 residues. V lost 5 bases and J lost 4, with 13 bases in between. CDR1 is MNHEY, CDR2 SMNVEV, per germline (reference sequence). The CDR3, as DNA: TGTGCCAGCAGTGCCATCCAAGCGTCAGATACGCAGTATTTT. This translates into CASSAIQASDTQYF.

This clone showed up just once. The chain is built from TRBV25-1 and TRBJ2-3; D is possibly TRBD1 (5 bases). Per the germline V gene, CDR1 is MGHDK and CDR2 is SYGVNS. V was shortened by 4 bases and J by 1 base, with 15 bases between the two germline ends. The CDR3 sequence is 16 residues long. Here the CDR3 DNA reads TGTGCCAGCAGTGCCTCTAACAGGTTCGGCACAGATACGCAGTATTTT. It yields the protein CASSASNRFGTDTQYF.

This clone was recorded a few times. The chain employs TRBV28 and TRBJ1-2; 8 bases agree with TRBD1. Per germline, CDR1 MDHEN and CDR2 SYDVKM. V dropped 2 bases and J dropped 8; count of bases not matched to a gene: 4. CDR3 length: 13 residues. CDR3 in DNA: TGTGCCAGCAGTTTAGTCCAGGGGGCAGGCTACACCTTC. Protein sequence: CASSLVQGAGYTF.

V usage is TRBV5-4 and J usage is TRBJ2-5, with no clear D. Deletions cut 1 base from V and 1 base from J, with 5 bases between. This CDR3 comprises 13 residues. Germline CDR1 is SGHNT and CDR2 is YYREEE (reference sequence). The CDR3 nucleotides read TGTGCCAGCAGCTTGCACGGCCAAGAGACCCAGTACTTC. It translates to CASSLHGQETQYF. Full variable domain (missing parts from reference TRBV5-4 and TRBJ2-5): ETGVTQSPTHLIKTRGQQVTLRCSSQSGHNTVSWYQQALGQGPQFIFQYYREEENGRGNFPPRFSGLQFPNYSSELNVNALELDDSALYLCASSLHGQETQYFGPGTRLLVL.

The J gene is TRBJ1-2, the V gene TRBV11-3, with D possibly being TRBD1 (6 bases). The germline CDR1 and CDR2 sequences are SGHNT and YENEEA. This CDR3 is built from 19 residues. Trimming pared 2 bases from V and 4 bases from J, leaving 26 bases between. CDR3 coding DNA: TGTGCCAGCAGCTTACCCCACTCCGTACGACTTACAGGGATCTATGGCTACACCTTC. This codes for CASSLPHSVRLTGIYGYTF.

The CDR3 nucleotides read TGTGCCAGCAGTCGAAATAGCGGGGGGCGTTCAGATACGCAGTATTTT. This translates into CASSRNSGGRSDTQYF. This chain joins TRBV7-3 and TRBJ2-3, with 10 positions matching TRBD2. With V trimmed by 6 bases and J by 4 bases, 10 bases remained unmatched. The CDR3 is 16 amino acids. CDR1 is SGHTA, CDR2 FQGTGA, per germline. Based on the CDR3 plus reference TRBV7-3 and TRBJ2-3, the full variable domain is GAGVSQTPSNKVTEKGKYVELRCDPISGHTALYWYRQSLGQGPEFLIYFQGTGAADDSGLPNDRFFAVRPEGSVSTLKIQRTERGDSAVYLCASSRNSGGRSDTQYFGPGTRLTVL.

The chain carries TRBV6-6 and TRBJ2-2; 7 bases match TRBD1. The CDR3 extends over 14 amino acids. Trimming removed 6 bases from V and 8 bases from J; junction bases left unmatched: 9. The germline V gene has CDR1 MNHNY and CDR2 SVGAGI (reference sequence). In nucleotides, the CDR3 is TGTGCCAGCAGCGACAGGGTTTTTAGAGGGGAGCTGTTTTTT. Translated: CASSDRVFRGELFF.

This clone has more than one count but fewer than ten. The chain carries TRBV27 and TRBJ2-1, with 11 bases fitting TRBD2. The length of the CDR3 is 15 residues. The V gene's germline CDR1 is MNHEY and CDR2 SMNVEV (reference sequence). With 2 bases clipped from V and 8 bases from J, the junction kept 5 bases outside the gene matches. The CDR3 sequence is CASSLGTSGGDEQFF. CDR3 bases: TGTGCCAGCAGTTTAGGAACTAGCGGGGGCGATGAGCAGTTCTTC.

The chain's CDR3 is CASSQGAQEDTQYF. The CDR3 DNA follows: TGTGCCAGCAGCCAGGGGGCCCAGGAGGATACGCAGTATTTT. V is TRBV7-2 and J is TRBJ2-3; TRBD1 aligns across 8 bases. This CDR3 region has 14 residues. Unmatched junction bases numbered 7, after V lost 5 bases and J lost 6 bases. Germline CDR1 SGHTA, CDR2 FQGNSA.

There are a few counts of this clone. The rearrangement links TRBV10-3 to TRBJ1-1; 10 nucleotides match TRBD1. With V trimmed by 10 bases and J by 4 bases, 6 bases remained unmatched. There are 13 residues in the CDR3. Germline CDR1 ENHRY, CDR2 SYGVKD. The CDR3 DNA is TGTGCCACCTCGGACAGGGGGGGCACTGAAGCTTTCTTT. Its translation: CATSDRGGTEAFF.

This clone appeared once. Germline is not matched at one junction end, which may reflect a read error. CDR3 DNA: TGTACCAGCTCACCTAGACAGGGGGCGTTGGAGACCCAGTACTTC. Protein: CTSSPRQGALETQYF. The chain uses TRBV18 and TRBJ2-5, with 10 bases fitting TRBD1. This CDR3 is built from 15 residues. CDR1 and CDR2 from the germline V gene are KGHSH and LQKENI.

V and J are TRBV29-1 and TRBJ2-1; D might be TRBD2 (6 bases). Germline V gene sequence: CDR1 SQVTM, CDR2 ANQGSEA. V lost 6 bases and J lost 6, with 15 bases in between. The CDR3 has 13 amino acids. The CDR3 loop is CSVGTETGNEQFF. CDR3 in DNA: TGCAGCGTCGGGACTGAGACTGGCAATGAGCAGTTCTTC.

The chain is built from TRBV13 and TRBJ2-7; D is possibly TRBD2 (7 bases). Germline V gene lookup returns CDR1 PRHDT and CDR2 FYEKMQ (reference sequence). Trimming shortened V by 2 bases and J by 1 base, and 12 bases separated the two germline ends. This CDR3 has 15 residues. In nucleotides, the CDR3 is TGTGCCAGCAGCTTACCCGGGGGGCGATCCTACGAGCAGTACTTC. It translates to CASSLPGGRSYEQYF.

This chain connects TRBV6-6 to TRBJ1-5; D is uncertain. The V and J ends lost 0 bases and 10 bases respectively, with 10 bases between them. This CDR3 contains 13 residues. Germline loops: CDR1 MNHNY, CDR2 SVGAGI (reference sequence). CDR3 amino acids: CASSYSEKSPQHF. Here the CDR3 DNA reads TGTGCCAGCAGTTACTCGGAGAAGAGCCCCCAGCATTTT.

The rearrangement links TRBV2 to TRBJ1-5, with 7 nucleotides matching TRBD1. The CDR3 runs 13 residues. V was clipped by 6 bases and J by 6 bases; unmatched bases: 5. CDR1 and CDR2 from the germline V gene are SNHLY and FYNNEI. CDR3 loop: CASSGTVVQPQHF. DNA for the CDR3: TGTGCCAGCAGCGGGACAGTAGTTCAGCCCCAGCATTTT.

The chain has TRBV9 and TRBJ1-4, with D tentatively TRBD1 (6 bases). Germline-derived CDR1 and CDR2 are SGDLS and YYNGEE. The CDR3 sequence is 13 residues long. Deletions cut 2 bases from V and 10 bases from J, with 12 bases between. The CDR3, as DNA: TGTGCCAGCAGCGTTGGGGGCGGGGGAAAACTGTTTTTT. Protein product: CASSVGGGGKLFF.

The V gene is TRBV9, the J gene TRBJ2-5; 14 nucleotides agree with TRBD2. The CDR3 has 14 amino acids. With V trimmed by 10 bases and J by 4 bases, 6 bases remained unmatched. CDR1 and CDR2 (germline): SGDLS, YYNGEE. The CDR3 here is CAGLTSGGAETQYF. For the CDR3, the DNA is TGTGCCGGACTGACTAGCGGGGGGGCAGAGACCCAGTACTTC.

This rearrangement joins TRBV30 to TRBJ1-6, with D uncertain. The V and J ends lost 5 bases and 7 bases respectively, with 9 bases between them. This CDR3 comprises 12 residues. From germline, CDR1 is GTSNPN and CDR2 SVGIG (reference sequence). DNA of the CDR3: TGTGCCTGGGCCAGGTCGAATTCACCCCTCCACTTT. This sequence encodes CAWARSNSPLHF.

The chain employs TRBV10-3 and TRBJ2-1, with D possibly matching TRBD2 (6 bases). This CDR3 comprises 16 residues. V lost 5 bases to trimming and J lost 2 bases, with 16 bases between them. Germline lookup yields CDR1 ENHRY and CDR2 SYGVKD. The CDR3 nucleotides read TGTGCCATCAGTTCTTCGGAGGGTCTCCCCTACAATGAGCAGTTCTTC. Amino acid sequence: CAISSSEGLPYNEQFF.

V usage is TRBV9 and J usage is TRBJ2-5, with 10 bases aligning to TRBD2. Per germline, CDR1 SGDLS and CDR2 YYNGEE. V trimming: 1 base; J trimming: 4 bases; junction bases outside the gene matches: 4. The CDR3 is 15 residues long. For the CDR3, the DNA is TGTGCCAGCAGCGTAAGCGGGGGGGCCATAGAGACCCAGTACTTC. It encodes CASSVSGGAIETQYF.

This clone was found once. This chain connects TRBV28 to TRBJ2-5; possible D gene TRBD1, 6 bases. CDR1 is MDHEN, CDR2 SYDVKM, per germline. The CDR3 consists of 15 residues. V was shortened by 2 bases and J by 4 bases, with 14 bases between the two germline ends. The CDR3 sequence is CASSLGGQWSETQYF. CDR3 nucleotide sequence: TGTGCCAGCAGTTTAGGAGGACAGTGGTCAGAGACCCAGTACTTC.

This sequence joins TRBV6-5 and TRBJ2-7; TRBD2 matches 7 bases. After removal of 7 bases from V and 5 bases from J, the junction contained 11 bases not matched to a gene. Germline CDR1 is MNHEY and CDR2 is SVGAGI. This CDR3 is 14 amino acids long. The CDR3 DNA follows: TGTGCCAGCACCGGATACGGGACTATGAACGAGCAGTACTTC. This gives the protein CASTGYGTMNEQYF.